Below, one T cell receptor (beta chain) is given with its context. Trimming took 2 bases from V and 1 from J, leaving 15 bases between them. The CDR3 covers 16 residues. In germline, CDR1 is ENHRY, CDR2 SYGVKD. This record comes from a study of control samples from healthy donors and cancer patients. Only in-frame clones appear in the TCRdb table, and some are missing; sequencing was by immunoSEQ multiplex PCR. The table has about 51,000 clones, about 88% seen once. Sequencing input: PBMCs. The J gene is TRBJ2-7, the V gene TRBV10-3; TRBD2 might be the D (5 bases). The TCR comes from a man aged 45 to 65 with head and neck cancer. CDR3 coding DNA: TGTGCCATCAGTGAGGGTCGGGGTTCGGGGTCCTACGAGCAGTACTTC. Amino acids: CAISEGRGSGSYEQYF.